This T cell receptor beta chain was captured in a study of beta chain features in type 1 diabetes. Sort purity for all populations was recorded as exceeding 98%. With 4 bases removed from V and 9 bases from J, the gap between germline ends came to 20 bases. This CDR3 comprises 15 residues. The germline gives CDR1 SGHRS, CDR2 YFSETQ. Expressed TCRB transcripts were sequenced because the entire RNA isolate underwent reverse transcription. Repertoires were generated with immunoSEQ multiplex PCR, while TCRdb's copy carries only in-frame clones and drops some. The sample carries some 500,000 clones, approximately 10% recorded once.

The sequenced sample was naive CD4+ T cells from blood. The chain carries TRBV5-1 and TRBJ2-1; maybe TRBD2 (5 bases). The clonotype comes from a woman aged 18-30 years in good health. The CDR3 loop is CASSMTGRQRSEQFF. DNA of the CDR3: TGCGCCAGCAGCATGACCGGACGCCAGCGGAGTGAGCAGTTCTTC.